This entry lists 24 T cell receptor beta chains sequenced from one sample in a study of radiotherapy plus CTLA-4 blockade in lung cancer. Assay used: immunoSEQ multiplex PCR; TCRdb lists only in-frame clones, some missing. The sample holds tens of thousands of clones, 70% to 80% seen once. Sequenced material: peripheral blood, taken from a patient treated with radiotherapy plus ipilimumab. The source of these receptors is a human donor with non-small cell lung cancer who had stable disease on radiotherapy plus ipilimumab.

This clone has only a few counts. The chain has TRBV6-1 and TRBJ2-1; 7 nucleotides align to TRBD1. J gave up 1 base and V 8 bases, and 8 bases lay outside the gene matches. The germline CDR1 and CDR2 sequences are MNHNS and SASEGT. CDR3 length: 15 residues. CDR3 DNA sequence: TGTGCCAGCCTTCGGACAGGCGATTCCTACAATGAGCAGTTCTTC. Its protein product is CASLRTGDSYNEQFF.

The V and J genes are TRBV11-2 and TRBJ2-1, with TRBD2 matching over 12 bases. The CDR3 sequence is 16 residues long. With V trimmed by 5 bases and J by 4 bases, 6 bases remained unmatched. Per the germline V gene, CDR1 is SGHAT and CDR2 is FQNNGV. In DNA form, the CDR3 reads TGTGCCAGCAGCCCCCCTGGGACTAGCGGGTACAATGAGCAGTTCTTC. Protein sequence: CASSPPGTSGYNEQFF.

This chain connects TRBV6-5 to TRBJ2-7; D gene unclear. The germline V gene has CDR1 MNHEY and CDR2 SVGAGI. This CDR3 spans 14 amino acids. Trimming pared 5 bases from V and 7 bases from J, leaving 18 bases between. The CDR3 sequence is CASSETRRFEEQYV. The CDR3 nucleotides are TGTGCCAGCAGTGAAACCCGCAGGTTCGAAGAGCAGTACGTC.

V gene TRBV5-1 combines with J gene TRBJ2-2; tentative D call: TRBD2 (5 bases). V lost 1 base, J lost 2 bases, and 12 bases lay in between. The CDR3 is 16 amino acids. Germline V gene lookup returns CDR1 SGHRS and CDR2 YFSETQ. CDR3 loop: CASSLTGEINTGELFF. CDR3 sequence (DNA): TGCGCCAGCAGCTTGACCGGGGAAATTAACACCGGGGAGCTGTTTTTT. Together with reference TRBV5-1 and TRBJ2-2, the CDR3 gives the full variable domain: KAGVTQTPRYLIKTRGQQVTLSCSPISGHRSVSWYQQTPGQGLQFLFEYFSETQRNKGNFPGRFSGRQFSNSRSEMNVSTLELGDSALYLCASSLTGEINTGELFFGEGSRLTVL.

This chain connects TRBV6-6 to TRBJ1-1; 7 bases line up with TRBD1. The CDR3 has 13 amino acids. Germline V lookup: CDR1 MNHNY, CDR2 SVGAGI (reference sequence). V gave up 7 bases and J gave up 1 base; unmatched junction bases: 3. The CDR3 sequence is CASNGQENTEAFF. The CDR3 DNA reads as TGTGCCAGCAACGGACAGGAGAACACTGAAGCTTTCTTT.

This clone showed up just once. The genes are TRBV6-4 and TRBJ2-2, with no clear D. There are 13 residues in the CDR3. The ends were cut back, 6 bases at V and 4 bases at J, with 9 bases in the middle. CDR1 is MRHNA, CDR2 SNTAGT, per germline. Here the CDR3 DNA reads TGTGCCAGCAGGGCCCCCCTCACCGGGGAGCTGTTTTTT. Amino acids: CASRAPLTGELFF.

This clone has only a few counts. This sequence joins TRBV5-1 and TRBJ2-2; D gene uncertain. Germline CDR1 reads SGHRS; CDR2 reads YFSETQ. The length of the CDR3 is 14 residues. V lost 3 bases and J 5 bases, leaving 11 bases between the germline ends. As DNA, the CDR3 is TGCGCCAGCAGCTCCTCTCTGGGGACCGGGGAGCTGTTTTTT. It yields the protein CASSSSLGTGELFF.

The V gene is TRBV2, the J gene TRBJ1-5; D not certain. The length of the CDR3 is 15 residues. Looked up from germline, CDR1 is SNHLY and CDR2 is FYNNEI. V lost 7 bases to trimming and J lost 0 bases, with 13 bases between them. CDR3 nucleotide sequence: TGTGCCAGCAAAGAAAAAACAGATAGCAATCAGCCCCAGCATTTT. Translation gives CASKEKTDSNQPQHF.

The gene calls are TRBV14 and TRBJ1-2; D is undetermined. The CDR3 consists of 14 residues. The ends were cut back, 0 bases at V and 4 bases at J, with 9 bases in the middle. The V gene's germline CDR1 is SGHDN and CDR2 FVKESK. The CDR3 sequence: CASSQDRAGYGYTF. In DNA, the CDR3 is TGTGCCAGCAGCCAAGATCGGGCGGGCTATGGCTACACCTTC. The whole variable domain, remainder taken from reference TRBV14 and TRBJ1-2, is EAGVTQFPSHSVIEKGQTVTLRCDPISGHDNLYWYRRVMGKEIKFLLHFVKESKQDESGMPNNRFLAERTGGTYSTLKVQPAELEDSGVYFCASSQDRAGYGYTFGSGTRLTVV.

The chain carries TRBV28 and TRBJ1-2; no reliable D call. CDR1 is MDHEN and CDR2 is SYDVKM in the germline V gene. V was shortened by 3 bases and J by 8 bases, with 16 bases between the two germline ends. This CDR3 comprises 14 residues. CDR3 nucleotides: TGTGCCAGCAGTTTGAGGCTCCAGGTTGGGGGCTACACCTTC. It is translated as CASSLRLQVGGYTF.

This clone was picked up a small number of times. The same CDR3 arises from other DNA sequences in this sample as well. The chain joins TRBV18 to TRBJ2-2; D unclear. The V gene lost 0 bases and the J gene lost 7 bases, with 0 bases spanning the gap. Per germline, CDR1 KGHSH and CDR2 LQKENI. This CDR3 contains 11 residues. The CDR3 DNA reads TGTGCCAGCTCACCACCCGGGGAGCTGTTTTTT. It encodes CASSPPGELFF. Drawing the rest from reference TRBV18 and TRBJ2-2, the complete variable domain is NAGVMQNPRHLVRRRGQEARLRCSPMKGHSHVYWYRQLPEEGLKFMVYLQKENIIDESGMPKERFSAEFPKEGPSILRIQQVVRGDSAAYFCASSPPGELFFGEGSRLTVL.

The V gene is TRBV6-5, the J gene TRBJ1-5; D is uncertain. CDR1 is MNHEY, CDR2 SVGAGI, per germline. The CDR3 length is 15 residues. V dropped 6 bases and J dropped 3 bases, with 15 bases sitting between them. Here the CDR3 reads CASRLREFSNQPQHF. DNA of the CDR3: TGTGCCAGCAGATTGCGGGAATTCTCCAATCAGCCCCAGCATTTT.

The rearrangement links TRBV4-2 to TRBJ2-2; D is undetermined. This CDR3 is built from 16 residues. Germline V lookup: CDR1 LGHNA, CDR2 YNFKEQ. Trimming took 4 bases from V and 1 from J, leaving 13 bases between them. The CDR3 DNA sequence: TGTGCCAGCAGCCCACATCGGGCTCAGAACACCGGGGAGCTGTTTTTT. Translating it yields CASSPHRAQNTGELFF.

This clone was counted between two and nine times. This chain uses TRBV10-3 with TRBJ2-1; 11 positions agree with TRBD2. V trimming: 6 bases; J trimming: 2 bases; junction bases outside the gene matches: 24. The CDR3 is 22 amino acids. The germline gives CDR1 ENHRY, CDR2 SYGVKD. The CDR3 here is CAISYRLNSSSGGTPTYNEQFF. For the CDR3, the DNA is TGTGCCATCAGCTACCGCCTGAATTCGTCTAGCGGGGGGACCCCAACCTACAATGAGCAGTTCTTC.

The CDR3 DNA reads as TGTGCCAGCAGCGGACGAAGCGGGAACTATGGCTACACCTTC. Amino acids: CASSGRSGNYGYTF. V is TRBV6-1 and J is TRBJ1-2; no reliable D call. Germline V CDR1 and CDR2: MNHNS, SASEGT. Trimming cost V 6 bases and J 2 bases, with 13 bases left between them. This CDR3 comprises 14 residues.

The genes are TRBV7-9 and TRBJ1-4, with D unclear. This CDR3 is 13 amino acids long. Germline CDR1 SEHNR, CDR2 FQNEAQ (reference sequence). Trimming took 6 bases from V and 6 from J, leaving 11 bases between them. In DNA, the CDR3 is TGTGCCAGCAGGACGGGATCGTATGAAAAACTGTTTTTT. Amino acids: CASRTGSYEKLFF.

This rearrangement joins TRBV7-8 to TRBJ1-4; 7 positions match TRBD1. The CDR3 contains 17 residues. Trimming at V came to 1 base and at J to 2 bases, leaving 7 bases not matched to a gene. Germline V CDR1 and CDR2: SGHVS, FQNEAQ. The CDR3 bases are TGTGCCAGCAGCTTAGGTTACAGGGGAGTGACTAATGAAAAACTGTTTTTT. Protein sequence: CASSLGYRGVTNEKLFF.

V and J are TRBV11-2 and TRBJ2-1; TRBD2 aligns across 8 bases. Trimming took 3 bases from V and 6 from J; bases not matched to a gene: 7. The CDR3 length is 15 residues. From germline, CDR1 is SGHAT and CDR2 FQNNGV. This CDR3 is CASSLGTSFINEQFF. The CDR3 DNA is TGTGCCAGCAGCTTGGGGACTAGTTTTATCAATGAGCAGTTCTTC.

CDR3 in amino acids: CASRSFTGTAYGYTF. In nucleotides, the CDR3 is TGTGCCAGCCGATCTTTCACCGGGACAGCCTATGGCTACACCTTC. The chain uses TRBV6-6 and TRBJ1-2, with 7 bases aligning to TRBD1. Per germline, CDR1 MNHNY and CDR2 SVGAGI (reference sequence). This CDR3 region has 15 residues. Germline trimming cut 8 bases from V and 4 bases from J; bases unmatched to any gene: 13.

The chain couples TRBV11-2 to TRBJ2-1, with 14 bases lining up with TRBD2. Germline lookup yields CDR1 SGHAT and CDR2 FQNNGV. V trimming: 5 bases; J trimming: 6 bases; junction bases outside the gene matches: 3. This CDR3 comprises 15 residues. This CDR3 is CASSPGLAGVNEQFF. The CDR3 coding sequence is TGTGCCAGCAGCCCGGGACTAGCGGGGGTCAATGAGCAGTTCTTC.

This clone was detected a few times. V usage is TRBV5-4 and J usage is TRBJ2-2; D is perhaps TRBD2 (5 bases). The ends were cut back, 0 bases at V and 7 bases at J, with 10 bases in the middle. The germline V gene has CDR1 SGHNT and CDR2 YYREEE (reference sequence). This CDR3 spans 14 amino acids. CDR3 sequence: CASSLEGASGELFF. CDR3 DNA sequence: TGTGCCAGCAGCTTGGAGGGAGCTAGCGGGGAGCTGTTTTTT.

By share, this clone counts as medium-sized (0.01 to 0.1%). CDR3 bases: TGTGCCAGAAGCCTCCCCCGGGGAACTAATTCACCCCTCCACTTT. It encodes CARSLPRGTNSPLHF. The V and J genes are TRBV5-3 and TRBJ1-6; D gene ambiguous. TRBV5-3 is an ORF, with its function uncertain. CDR3 length: 15 amino acids. Trimming pared 4 bases from V and 6 bases from J, leaving 14 bases between.

CDR3 sequence (DNA): TGTGCCAGCAGCTTAGGGCAGGGAAGGACCCAGTACTTC. This encodes CASSLGQGRTQYF. The rearrangement uses TRBV7-9 and TRBJ2-5; tentative D call: TRBD1 (5 bases). CDR1 SEHNR and CDR2 FQNEAQ come from the germline V gene (reference sequence). Trimming left V 1 base short and J 7 bases short, with 10 bases between. The CDR3 contains 13 residues.

The chain uses TRBV10-1 and TRBJ2-3; D is unresolved. The CDR3 runs 13 residues. Trimming pared 4 bases from V and 2 bases from J, leaving 7 bases between. The germline V gene encodes CDR1 WNHNN and CDR2 SYGVQD (reference sequence). The CDR3 sequence: CASSGRTTDTQYF. The CDR3 DNA reads as TGCGCCAGCAGTGGCAGAACCACAGATACGCAGTATTTT.